This T cell receptor beta chain came from a study of T cells in Graves' hyperthyroidism and ophthalmopathy. General observations from the study: A median 6.5 months before onset, the model predicted ophthalmopathy.

In its sample, this clonotype was seen a few times. Antigen unknown. Amplification yielded TCR beta CDR3 regions, with RNA transcripts as the source. First-round RT-PCR of the TCR CDR3 relied on the HTBI primer set. TCRdb independently ran MiXCR on the multiplex PCR reads; one entry per CDR3 protein. This table has 340,000 or so distinct CDR3 sequences, roughly 18% appearing once. The V and J ends lost 0 bases and 4 bases respectively, with 13 bases between them. CDR1 and CDR2 from the germline V gene are LNHDA and SQIVND (reference sequence). This CDR3 has 16 residues. Stable Graves' hyperthyroidism meant no ophthalmopathy progression within 18 months. Clinicians diagnosed patients from clinical symptoms, serum thyroxine and TRAb, thyroid ultrasound and orbital computed tomography.

The receptor comes from a woman aged 45-59 years with Graves' hyperthyroidism. The genes are TRBV19 and TRBJ1-5; D gene uncertain. The sample was blood. CDR3 sequence reads: CASSIDRWTVNQPQHF. CDR3 DNA sequence: TGTGCCAGTAGTATAGATCGCTGGACGGTGAATCAGCCCCAGCATTTT.